These 20 T cell receptor beta chains came from one sample sequenced in a study of blood T cell repertoires in COVID-19. TCRdb's copy holds only in-frame clones and misses some; the assay was immunoSEQ multiplex PCR. The data show approximately 97,000 clones, 92% seen once. The sequenced material came from peripheral blood. All receptors derive from a woman between 45 and 65 years old with COVID-19, enrolled during active disease.

CDR3 sequence: CASNGGYQPQHF. The CDR3 DNA follows: TGTGCCAGCAACGGGGGGTATCAGCCCCAGCATTTT. The chain links TRBV27 to TRBJ1-5; weak D call: TRBD1 (5 bases). Germline lookup yields CDR1 MNHEY and CDR2 SMNVEV (reference sequence). The CDR3 is 12 amino acids. Trimming removed 7 bases at V and 5 bases at J, with 9 bases between.

V gene TRBV6-5 combines with J gene TRBJ1-5, with a tentative D call TRBD1 (6 bases). Germline assignment: CDR1 MNHEY and CDR2 SVGAGI. Trimming took off 6 bases at V and 7 bases at J, with 13 bases between the two ends. This CDR3 region has 13 residues. The CDR3 here is CASRHRDNQPQHF. DNA for the CDR3: TGTGCCAGCAGACACAGGGACAACCAGCCCCAGCATTTT.

This chain uses TRBV24-1 with TRBJ2-7; D is possibly TRBD2 (5 bases). From germline, CDR1 is KGHDR and CDR2 SFDVKD. This CDR3 is built from 17 residues. V gave up 0 bases and J gave up 0 bases, with 14 bases separating them. The chain's CDR3 is CATSDLEGRAFSYEQYV. In DNA form, the CDR3 reads TGTGCCACCAGTGATTTGGAGGGAAGGGCCTTCTCCTACGAGCAGTACGTC.

The V gene is TRBV10-3, the J gene TRBJ1-1; maybe TRBD1 (6 bases). Germline CDR1 is ENHRY and CDR2 is SYGVKD. The CDR3 extends over 15 amino acids. Trimming shortened V by 3 bases and J by 1 base, and 12 bases separated the two germline ends. This chain's CDR3 is CAISDPGTSNTEAFF. As DNA, the CDR3 is TGTGCCATCAGTGACCCAGGGACATCGAACACTGAAGCTTTCTTT.

CDR3 amino acids: CAWARGNDGYTF. CDR3 sequence (DNA): TGTGCCTGGGCCAGGGGGAATGATGGCTACACCTTC. This chain joins TRBV30 and TRBJ1-2, with 7 bases that match TRBD1. There are 12 residues in the CDR3. From germline, CDR1 is GTSNPN and CDR2 SVGIG (reference sequence). Trimming cost V 5 bases and J 6 bases; bases outside gene matches: 6.

The rearrangement uses TRBV10-3 and TRBJ2-3, with D perhaps TRBD2 (5 bases). The germline gives CDR1 ENHRY, CDR2 SYGVKD. This CDR3 is built from 12 residues. V was shortened by 6 bases and J by 4 bases, with 8 bases between the two germline ends. The CDR3 region has the DNA TGTGCCATCAGAGGAGCGGCAGATACGCAGTATTTT. It is translated as CAIRGAADTQYF.

The chain links TRBV15 to TRBJ2-5; D might be TRBD1 (5 bases). The CDR3 covers 15 residues. The germline V and J ends were trimmed by 4 bases and 1 base, with 13 bases remaining between them. The germline V gene has CDR1 LNHNV and CDR2 YYDKDF (reference sequence). The CDR3 region is CATSTTMDTQETQYF. The CDR3 DNA reads TGTGCCACCAGCACTACTATGGACACCCAAGAGACCCAGTACTTC.

This clone was counted a single time. V gene TRBV19 combines with J gene TRBJ1-2; D is ambiguous. The V end lost 0 bases, the J end lost 4 bases, and 9 bases lay between the germline ends. The germline V gene encodes CDR1 LNHDA and CDR2 SQIVND (reference sequence). The CDR3 length is 14 residues. CDR3 sequence: CASSIDRTGYGYTF. DNA of the CDR3: TGTGCCAGTAGTATAGATCGTACCGGCTATGGCTACACCTTC.

The chain employs TRBV30 and TRBJ1-1, with D uncertain. This CDR3 spans 17 amino acids. Per the germline V gene, CDR1 is GTSNPN and CDR2 is SVGIG (reference sequence). Trimming took 2 bases from V and 0 from J, leaving 19 bases between them. Here the CDR3 reads CAWSPRRLLPLNTEAFF. The DNA for the CDR3 is TGTGCCTGGAGTCCCCGGCGGTTGTTGCCTCTGAACACTGAAGCTTTCTTT.

The chain uses TRBV28 and TRBJ1-2; 8 nucleotides line up with TRBD1. Germline V gene lookup returns CDR1 MDHEN and CDR2 SYDVKM. The CDR3 totals 13 residues. The V and J ends lost 6 bases and 4 bases, in that order; junction bases with no gene match: 4. DNA for the CDR3: TGTGCCAGCAGCCTGACAGGGGCCTATGGCTACACCTTC. It translates to CASSLTGAYGYTF.

The genes are TRBV30 and TRBJ1-2; D is undetermined. Germline V gives CDR1 GTSNPN, CDR2 SVGIG (reference sequence). The CDR3 runs to 14 residues. With 4 bases removed from V and 10 bases from J, the gap between germline ends came to 22 bases. The CDR3 bases are TGTGCCTGGACCGAGGGTGTGTCTATGGTGGACTACACCTTC. Its translation: CAWTEGVSMVDYTF.

The CDR3 nucleotides are TGTGCCAGCAGGGAGGATATTAGCAATCAGCCCCAGCATTTT. Its translation is CASREDISNQPQHF. The chain uses TRBV28 and TRBJ1-5, with D uncertain. The germline V gene encodes CDR1 MDHEN and CDR2 SYDVKM. The CDR3 has 14 amino acids. V lost 6 bases, J lost 0 bases, and 9 bases lay in between. The entire variable domain, with the rest obtained from reference TRBV28 and TRBJ1-5, is as follows: DVKVTQSSRYLVKRTGEKVFLECVQDMDHENMFWYRQDPGLGLRLIYFSYDVKMKEKGDIPEGYSVSREKKERFSLILESASTNQTSMYLCASREDISNQPQHFGDGTRLSIL.

The chain recombines TRBV19 with TRBJ1-5; D possibly corresponds to TRBD1 (6 bases). The CDR3 is made up of 14 amino acids. Trimming removed 2 bases from V and 5 bases from J, with 10 bases in between. Germline CDR1 and CDR2: LNHDA and SQIVND (reference sequence). In DNA, the CDR3 is TGTGCCAGTAGTATACAGGGGTCGGATCAGCCCCAGCATTTT. This codes for CASSIQGSDQPQHF.

The rearrangement uses TRBV28 and TRBJ1-1; 9 bases agree with TRBD1. The junction had 2 bases not matched to a gene; V was cut back by 2 bases and J by 4 bases. Germline CDR1 is MDHEN and CDR2 is SYDVKM. CDR3 length: 14 residues. CDR3 nucleotides: TGTGCCAGCAGTTTAGGACAGGGGACCACTGAAGCTTTCTTT. It encodes CASSLGQGTTEAFF.

The chain combines TRBV24-1 with TRBJ2-4; 7 bases are shared with TRBD1. With V trimmed by 3 bases and J by 0 bases, 16 bases remained unmatched. This CDR3 comprises 20 residues. CDR1 is KGHDR, CDR2 SFDVKD, per germline. The CDR3 protein is CATSDPETGLGALAKNIQYF. The CDR3 nucleotides read TGTGCCACCAGTGATCCCGAGACAGGGTTGGGGGCTCTAGCCAAAAACATTCAGTACTTC.

V gene TRBV5-1 combines with J gene TRBJ1-5; TRBD1 is a possible D gene (5 bases). This CDR3 region has 15 residues. CDR1 and CDR2 from the germline V gene are SGHRS and YFSETQ. The V gene lost 0 bases and the J gene lost 6 bases, with 13 bases spanning the gap. Written as DNA, the CDR3 is TGCGCCAGCAGCTTGGCGGGGGGGTTCGCTCAGCCCCAGCATTTT. This sequence encodes CASSLAGGFAQPQHF.

The rearrangement uses TRBV6-6 and TRBJ1-1, with D tentatively TRBD1 (6 bases). CDR3 length: 15 amino acids. The V and J ends lost 4 bases and 5 bases respectively, with 17 bases between them. From germline, CDR1 is MNHNY and CDR2 SVGAGI (reference sequence). The CDR3 DNA follows: TGTGCCAGCAGTTCCGGGGGGGGCGCGGGGACTGAAGCTTTCTTT. It is translated as CASSSGGGAGTEAFF.

The genes are TRBV5-1 and TRBJ1-2; D is unclear. Trimming shortened V by 0 bases and J by 8 bases, and 14 bases separated the two germline ends. The germline gives CDR1 SGHRS, CDR2 YFSETQ. The CDR3 loop spans 14 amino acids. CDR3 in DNA: TGCGCCAGCAGCTTGGATCCTGTCCGGGGAGGCTACACCTTC. It yields the protein CASSLDPVRGGYTF. Using reference TRBV5-1 and TRBJ1-2 for the parts outside the CDR3, the full variable domain is KAGVTQTPRYLIKTRGQQVTLSCSPISGHRSVSWYQQTPGQGLQFLFEYFSETQRNKGNFPGRFSGRQFSNSRSEMNVSTLELGDSALYLCASSLDPVRGGYTFGSGTRLTVV.

This sequence joins TRBV10-1 and TRBJ1-1; D is ambiguous. The CDR3 sequence is 15 residues long. Trimming took off 3 bases at V and 5 bases at J, with 16 bases between the two ends. Germline V gene sequence: CDR1 WNHNN, CDR2 SYGVQD (reference sequence). The CDR3 loop is CASSDRPWTGTEAFF. The CDR3 DNA sequence: TGCGCCAGCAGTGATCGCCCGTGGACGGGGACTGAAGCTTTCTTT.

This clone showed up just once. V and J are TRBV19 and TRBJ1-1, with D unresolved. V lost 5 bases, J lost 4 bases, and 11 bases lay in between. The CDR3 runs to 13 residues. The V gene's germline CDR1 is LNHDA and CDR2 SQIVND (reference sequence). This CDR3 is CASSSMGATEAFF. CDR3 bases: TGTGCCAGTAGTTCCATGGGAGCCACTGAAGCTTTCTTT.